This section outlines one T cell receptor (beta chain) sequence together with its context. Using immunoSEQ multiplex PCR, the repertoire was profiled, and TCRdb retains in-frame clones only, with some absent. The sample gives more than 10,000 clones, more than 75% of which show up once; 12% is in the top ten. This specimen belongs to a study of technical replicates of blood from four donors. The CDR3 is made up of 15 amino acids. Trimming at V came to 7 bases and at J to 8 bases, leaving 7 bases not matched to a gene. Germline V gene sequence: CDR1 WNHNN, CDR2 SYGVQD (reference sequence). The TCR was taken from a human donor in good health. The chain links TRBV10-1 to TRBJ2-1; 14 nucleotides line up with TRBD2. Sequenced material: PBMCs. In nucleotides, the CDR3 is TGCGCCAGCACCTTAGGGACTAGCGGGAGTGATGAGCAGTTCTTC. Its translation: CASTLGTSGSDEQFF.